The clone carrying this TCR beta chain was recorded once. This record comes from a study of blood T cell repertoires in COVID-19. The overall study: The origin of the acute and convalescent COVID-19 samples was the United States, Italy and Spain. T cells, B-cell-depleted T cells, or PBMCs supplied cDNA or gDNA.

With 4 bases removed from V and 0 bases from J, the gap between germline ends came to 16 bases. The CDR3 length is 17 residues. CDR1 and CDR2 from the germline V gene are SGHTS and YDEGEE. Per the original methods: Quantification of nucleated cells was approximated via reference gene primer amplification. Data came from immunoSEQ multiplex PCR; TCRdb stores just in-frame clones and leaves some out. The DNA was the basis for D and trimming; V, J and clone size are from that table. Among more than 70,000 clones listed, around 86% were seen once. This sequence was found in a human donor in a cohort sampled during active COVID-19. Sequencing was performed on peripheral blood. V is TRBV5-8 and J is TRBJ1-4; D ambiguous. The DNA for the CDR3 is TGTGCCAGCAGCCCCCGCGGACGGGAAGCAACTAATGAAAAACTGTTTTTT. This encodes CASSPRGREATNEKLFF.